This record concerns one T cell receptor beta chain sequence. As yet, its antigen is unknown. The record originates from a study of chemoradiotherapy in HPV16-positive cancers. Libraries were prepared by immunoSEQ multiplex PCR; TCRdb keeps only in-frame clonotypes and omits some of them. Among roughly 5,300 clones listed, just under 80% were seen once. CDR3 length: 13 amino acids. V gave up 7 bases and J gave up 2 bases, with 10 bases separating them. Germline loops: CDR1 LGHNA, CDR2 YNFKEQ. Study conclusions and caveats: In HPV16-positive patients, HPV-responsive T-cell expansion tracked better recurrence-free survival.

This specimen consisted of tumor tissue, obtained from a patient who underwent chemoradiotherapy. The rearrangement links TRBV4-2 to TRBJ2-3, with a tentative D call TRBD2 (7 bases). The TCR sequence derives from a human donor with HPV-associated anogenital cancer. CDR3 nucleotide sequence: TGTGCCAGCACTGGGGGGGCCACAGATACGCAGTATTTT. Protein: CASTGGATDTQYF.